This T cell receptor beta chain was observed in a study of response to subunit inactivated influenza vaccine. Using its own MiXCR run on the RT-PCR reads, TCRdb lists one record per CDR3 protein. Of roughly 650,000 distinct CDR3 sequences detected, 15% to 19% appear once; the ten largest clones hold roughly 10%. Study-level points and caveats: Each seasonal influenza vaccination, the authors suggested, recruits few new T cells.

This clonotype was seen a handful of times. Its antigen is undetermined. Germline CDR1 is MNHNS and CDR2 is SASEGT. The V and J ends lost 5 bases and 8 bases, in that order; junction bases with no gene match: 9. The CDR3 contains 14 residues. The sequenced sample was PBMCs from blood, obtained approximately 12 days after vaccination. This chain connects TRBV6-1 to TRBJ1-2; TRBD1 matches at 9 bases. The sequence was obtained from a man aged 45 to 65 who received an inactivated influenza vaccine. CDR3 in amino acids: CASSRTGTGLGYTF. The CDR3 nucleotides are TGTGCCAGCAGTCGAACCGGGACAGGGTTGGGCTACACCTTC.